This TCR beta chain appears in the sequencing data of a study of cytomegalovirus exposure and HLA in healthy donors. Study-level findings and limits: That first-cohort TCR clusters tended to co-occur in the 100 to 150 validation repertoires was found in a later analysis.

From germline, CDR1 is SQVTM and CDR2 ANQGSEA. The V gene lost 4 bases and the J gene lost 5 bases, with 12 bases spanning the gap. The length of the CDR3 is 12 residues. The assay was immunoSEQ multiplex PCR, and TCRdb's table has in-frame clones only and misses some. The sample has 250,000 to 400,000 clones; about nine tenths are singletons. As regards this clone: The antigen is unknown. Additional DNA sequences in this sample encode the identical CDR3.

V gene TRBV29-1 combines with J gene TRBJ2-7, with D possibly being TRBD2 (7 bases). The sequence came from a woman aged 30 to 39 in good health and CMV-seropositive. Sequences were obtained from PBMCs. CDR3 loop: CSVVGGAHEQYF. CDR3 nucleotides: TGCAGCGTTGTGGGGGGGGCCCACGAGCAGTACTTC.